A single sample gave rise to the 25 T cell receptor beta chains below, sequenced in a study of blood T cell repertoires in COVID-19. Sequencing used immunoSEQ multiplex PCR; TCRdb keeps in-frame clones, though not all of them. The table has some 16,000 clones, about nine tenths seen once. Sequencing was performed on peripheral blood. The receptors originated from a man at least 80 years old with acute or convalescent COVID-19.

This chain uses TRBV2 with TRBJ1-4; D might be TRBD1 (5 bases). The CDR3 runs 14 residues. Germline CDR1 is SNHLY and CDR2 is FYNNEI. The V and J ends lost 3 bases and 5 bases respectively, with 10 bases between them. In DNA, the CDR3 is TGTGCCAGCAGTGATGGGAGGGGAAATGAAAAACTGTTTTTT. Translation gives CASSDGRGNEKLFF.

This rearrangement joins TRBV5-1 to TRBJ1-5, with unresolved D. The germline V gene encodes CDR1 SGHRS and CDR2 YFSETQ. V was cut by 0 bases and J by 4 bases, with 5 bases left in between. This CDR3 comprises 13 residues. The CDR3: CASSLAGNQPQHF. The CDR3 DNA is TGCGCCAGCAGCTTGGCCGGGAATCAGCCCCAGCATTTT.

This clone was recorded only once. The gene calls are TRBV3-1 (or the pseudogene TRBV3-2) and TRBJ1-2; the match to TRBD1 covers 8 bases. Germline V gene sequence: CDR1 LGHDT, CDR2 YNNKEL (reference sequence). V shed 1 base and J 8 bases; nucleotides not matched to a gene: 6. This CDR3 contains 14 residues. The CDR3 DNA reads as TGTGCCAGCAGCCAAGGGACAGGGTGGTCCGGCTACACCTTC. It specifies CASSQGTGWSGYTF.

The genes are TRBV29-1 and TRBJ1-5; the match to TRBD1 covers 9 bases. J gave up 9 bases and V 6 bases, and 9 bases lay outside the gene matches. The CDR3 consists of 13 residues. Germline CDR1 SQVTM, CDR2 ANQGSEA. The CDR3 reads CSVGDRASGPQHF. CDR3 in DNA: TGCAGCGTGGGGGACAGGGCCTCGGGGCCCCAGCATTTT.

The rearrangement joins TRBV21-1 to TRBJ2-3; TRBD2 is taken as the D call from the table, unchecked against the DNA. TRBV21-1 is classified as a pseudogene. The CDR3 totals 19 residues. In DNA form, the CDR3 reads TGTGCCAGCAGCAAATGGGGGGGAACAGGGCGCTCGGGCACAGATACGCAGTATTTT. This sequence encodes CASSKWGGTGRSGTDTQYF.

CDR3 residues: CASSQALQTPNQPQHF. CDR3 nucleotides: TGCGCCAGCAGCCAAGCTCTCCAGACACCAAATCAGCCCCAGCATTTT. The chain recombines TRBV4-1 with TRBJ1-5, with no clear D. The CDR3 runs to 16 residues. Trimming shortened V by 1 base and J by 4 bases, and 14 bases separated the two germline ends. In germline, CDR1 is MGHRA, CDR2 YSYEKL.

V gene TRBV6-2 or TRBV6-3 combines with J gene TRBJ2-1; the D gene is possibly TRBD2 (6 bases). This CDR3 has 16 residues. The V end was cut by 4 bases, the J end by 2 bases, with 15 bases between. CDR1 and CDR2 (germline): MNHEY, SVGEGT. CDR3 sequence: CASSSSVGTPYNEQFF. The CDR3 DNA is TGTGCCAGCAGTTCCTCTGTCGGGACTCCCTACAATGAGCAGTTCTTC.

This clone has just one count. The chain couples TRBV2 to TRBJ1-5; possible D gene TRBD1, 5 bases. The germline gives CDR1 SNHLY, CDR2 FYNNEI. Trimming cost V 4 bases and J 6 bases, with 7 bases left between them. The CDR3 loop spans 12 amino acids. The CDR3 reads CASSGGVQPQHF. In nucleotides, the CDR3 is TGTGCCAGCAGTGGGGGCGTTCAGCCCCAGCATTTT.

The chain joins TRBV6-5 to TRBJ2-7; the match to TRBD2 covers 10 bases. The CDR3 is made up of 14 amino acids. Germline loops: CDR1 MNHEY, CDR2 SVGAGI. After removal of 6 bases from V and 3 bases from J, the junction contained 5 bases not matched to a gene. The CDR3 nucleotides read TGTGCCAGCAGCCTAGCGGGAGAGGGCTACGAGCAGTACTTC. Translating gives CASSLAGEGYEQYF.

This clone came up once. Written as DNA, the CDR3 is TGTGCCAGCAGCTGGACCTCGGGGGGGGGAGAGACCCAGTACTTC. It specifies CASSWTSGGGETQYF. The V and J genes are TRBV5-4 and TRBJ2-5, with 8 positions matching TRBD2. The CDR3 spans 15 residues. The ends lost 3 bases at V and 4 bases at J; junction bases unmatched: 8. CDR1 and CDR2 (germline): SGHNT, YYREEE (reference sequence).

This clone came up once. The chain joins TRBV9 to TRBJ2-1; maybe TRBD2 (6 bases). Between the trimmed V and J ends, which lost 0 bases and 6 bases, there was a span of 16 bases. The CDR3 spans 16 residues. The germline V gene has CDR1 SGDLS and CDR2 YYNGEE. The CDR3 loop reads CASSVVGGGGFNEQFF. The CDR3 region has the DNA TGTGCCAGCAGCGTAGTAGGCGGAGGAGGGTTCAATGAGCAGTTCTTC.

The chain carries TRBV5-8 and TRBJ1-1; TRBD1 matches 9 bases. The CDR3 loop spans 14 amino acids. V trimming: 7 bases; J trimming: 3 bases; junction bases outside the gene matches: 7. CDR1 is SGHTS and CDR2 is YDEGEE in the germline V gene. Written as DNA, the CDR3 is TGTGCCAGCCCTTCCCGGGACAGGGACACTGAAGCTTTCTTT. Its translation: CASPSRDRDTEAFF.

J is TRBJ2-1 and V is TRBV5-1; no definite D call. Trimming took 0 bases from V and 0 from J, leaving 7 bases between them. Germline CDR1 and CDR2: SGHRS and YFSETQ. The length of the CDR3 is 15 residues. The CDR3 region is CASSLDLSSYNEQFF. The CDR3 DNA follows: TGCGCCAGCAGCTTGGATCTGAGCTCCTACAATGAGCAGTTCTTC.

This rearrangement joins TRBV7-9 to TRBJ1-2, with TRBD1 matching 12 bases. V gave up 5 bases and J gave up 8 bases; unmatched junction bases: 9. This CDR3 spans 15 amino acids. The germline gives CDR1 SEHNR, CDR2 FQNEAQ (reference sequence). Written as DNA, the CDR3 is TGTGCCAGCAGCGCCTCCGGGACAGGGGGCGGGGGCTACACCTTC. This sequence encodes CASSASGTGGGGYTF.

This rearrangement joins TRBV5-1 to TRBJ1-4, with D hard to call. Germline CDR1 is SGHRS and CDR2 is YFSETQ. This CDR3 is 14 amino acids long. Deletions cut 3 bases from V and 0 bases from J, with 6 bases between. The CDR3 here is CASSSGSTNEKLFF. The CDR3 DNA is TGCGCCAGCAGCTCCGGTTCAACTAATGAAAAACTGTTTTTT.

The chain combines TRBV5-1 with TRBJ2-7; weak D call: TRBD1 (5 bases). Germline CDR1 is SGHRS and CDR2 is YFSETQ. Trimming cost V 4 bases and J 0 bases, with 8 bases left between them. This CDR3 region has 13 residues. CDR3 coding DNA: TGCGCCAGCAGCCCGACAGTCTCCTACGAGCAGTACTTC. Translation gives CASSPTVSYEQYF. The entire variable domain, with the rest obtained from reference TRBV5-1 and TRBJ2-7, is as follows: KAGVTQTPRYLIKTRGQQVTLSCSPISGHRSVSWYQQTPGQGLQFLFEYFSETQRNKGNFPGRFSGRQFSNSRSEMNVSTLELGDSALYLCASSPTVSYEQYFGPGTRLTVT.

The chain combines TRBV6-2 or TRBV6-3 with TRBJ1-6; D not certain. In germline, CDR1 is MNHEY, CDR2 SVGEGT. Deletions cut 2 bases from V and 10 bases from J, with 6 bases between. This CDR3 is 12 amino acids long. CDR3 sequence reads: CASSYGRSPLHF. CDR3 in DNA: TGTGCCAGCAGTTACGGCAGATCACCCCTCCACTTT.

The chain uses TRBV9 and TRBJ2-3, with D possibly matching TRBD2 (5 bases). V lost 0 bases and J 8 bases, leaving 13 bases between the germline ends. Per germline, CDR1 SGDLS and CDR2 YYNGEE. The CDR3 runs to 14 residues. Written as DNA, the CDR3 is TGTGCCAGCAGCGTAGAGGAGGCGAGGGTTACGCAGTATTTT. Its protein product is CASSVEEARVTQYF.

This clone was counted between two and nine times. The chain couples TRBV12-3 or TRBV12-4 to TRBJ2-1, with D tentatively TRBD2 (6 bases). The CDR3 totals 11 residues. V dropped 5 bases and J dropped 11 bases, with 10 bases sitting between them. CDR3 loop: CASSLGGQQFF. The CDR3 DNA follows: TGTGCCAGCAGTCTCGGAGGGCAGCAGTTCTTC.

This clone was counted a single time. This chain uses TRBV5-4 with TRBJ2-2, with D perhaps TRBD2 (6 bases). The V gene's germline CDR1 is SGHNT and CDR2 YYREEE (reference sequence). Trimming removed 6 bases from V and 4 bases from J, with 16 bases in between. The CDR3 runs to 15 residues. In DNA form, the CDR3 reads TGTGCCAGCACTCAGGGACTTCCCAGCACCGGGGAGCTGTTTTTT. Translating it yields CASTQGLPSTGELFF.

The chain links TRBV6-2 or TRBV6-3 to TRBJ2-1; 8 nucleotides align to TRBD2. This CDR3 is 15 amino acids long. The V segment lost 4 bases and the J segment 5 bases; nucleotides outside the gene matches: 7. Germline V lookup: CDR1 MNHEY, CDR2 SVGEGT. CDR3 nucleotides: TGTGCCAGCAGTTCAGCGGGGGCAAACGACAATGAGCAGTTCTTC. Translating gives CASSSAGANDNEQFF.

This clone was detected once. This chain uses TRBV19 with TRBJ2-5, with 7 bases aligning to TRBD2. Germline V gives CDR1 LNHDA, CDR2 SQIVND (reference sequence). The V segment lost 3 bases and the J segment 1 base; nucleotides outside the gene matches: 2. This CDR3 comprises 14 residues. The CDR3 DNA reads as TGTGCCAGTAGTATCGCGGGGGTCCAAGAGACCCAGTACTTC. Residues: CASSIAGVQETQYF.

The chain joins TRBV11-2 to TRBJ1-2, with 10 bases fitting TRBD1. V was clipped by 5 bases and J by 6 bases; unmatched bases: 6. Germline V gene sequence: CDR1 SGHAT, CDR2 FQNNGV. The CDR3 is 14 amino acids. The CDR3 nucleotides are TGTGCCAGCAGCCGACAGGGGGCCCTCAATGGCTACACCTTC. Translated, it gives CASSRQGALNGYTF.

This chain joins TRBV7-3 and TRBJ1-1; weak D call: TRBD1 (5 bases). CDR3 size: 13 residues. Germline V gene data show CDR1 as SGHTA and CDR2 as FQGTGA. V lost 5 bases to trimming and J lost 2 bases, with 9 bases between them. CDR3 protein: CASSPTVNTEAFF. The CDR3 DNA reads as TGTGCCAGCAGCCCGACAGTCAACACTGAAGCTTTCTTT.

The CDR3 protein is CASSYDSYKLFF. CDR3 DNA: TGTGCCAGCAGTTACGATAGCTATAAACTGTTTTTT. The chain combines TRBV6-6 with TRBJ1-4; D gene unclear. The CDR3 consists of 12 residues. The germline gives CDR1 MNHNY, CDR2 SVGAGI (reference sequence). Trimming stripped 2 bases from V and 11 bases from J, with 9 bases between.